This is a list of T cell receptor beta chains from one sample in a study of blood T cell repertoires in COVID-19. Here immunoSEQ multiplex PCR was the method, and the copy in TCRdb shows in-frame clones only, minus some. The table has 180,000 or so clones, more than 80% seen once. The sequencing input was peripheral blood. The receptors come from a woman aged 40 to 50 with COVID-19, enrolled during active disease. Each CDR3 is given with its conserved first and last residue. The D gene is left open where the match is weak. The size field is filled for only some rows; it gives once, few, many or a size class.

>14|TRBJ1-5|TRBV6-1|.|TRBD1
TGTGCCAGCAGTGATCGGACAGGGGTTCAGCCCCAGCATTTT
CASSDRTGVQPQHF
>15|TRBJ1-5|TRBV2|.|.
TGTGCCAGCAGTGGCCCCGGACAGCATTATCAGCCCCAGCATTTT
CASSGPGQHYQPQHF
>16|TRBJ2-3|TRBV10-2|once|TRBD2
TGCGCCAGCAGTGACACTAGCGGGGGTAGGACAGATACGCAGTATTTT
CASSDTSGGRTDTQYF
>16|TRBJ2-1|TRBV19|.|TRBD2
TGTGCCAGTAGTATAGGTTGGCTAGCGGGGGACAATGAGCAGTTCTTC
CASSIGWLAGDNEQFF
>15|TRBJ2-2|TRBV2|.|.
TGTGCCAGCAGTGACGTGGGAGGGGGGCCCGGGGAGCTGTTTTTT
CASSDVGGGPGELFF
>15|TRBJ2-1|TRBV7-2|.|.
TGTGCCAGCAGCGGAAGTGGGAGGACAAGCAATGAGCAGTTCTTC
CASSGSGRTSNEQFF
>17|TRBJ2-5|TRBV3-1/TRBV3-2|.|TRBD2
TGTGCCAGCAGGGCAAGGACTAGCGGGGGGGCGCAAGAGACCCAGTACTTC
CASRARTSGGAQETQYF
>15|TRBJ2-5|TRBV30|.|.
TGTGCCTGGAGGAGATCCGGGACTGACGCGGAGACCCAGTACTTC
CAWRRSGTDAETQYF
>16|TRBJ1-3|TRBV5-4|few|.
TGTGCCAGCAGCTTGGGGGCGGGGGACTCTGGAAACACCATATATTTT
CASSLGAGDSGNTIYF
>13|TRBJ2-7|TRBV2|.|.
TGTGCCAGCAGTCGCCGGGACTTCTACGAGCAGTACTTC
CASSRRDFYEQYF
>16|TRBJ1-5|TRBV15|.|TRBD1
TGTGCCACCAGCAGATCCGGGACAGCCCTCAATCAGCCCCAGCATTTT
CATSRSGTALNQPQHF
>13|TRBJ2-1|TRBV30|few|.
TGTGCCTGGAGATCTAGCGCGCTTCGGGAGCAGTTCTTC
CAWRSSALREQFF
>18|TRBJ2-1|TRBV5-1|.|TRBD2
TGCGCCAGCAGCTTGCCGATCGGGACTAGCGGGAGCGACAATGAGCAGTTCTTC
CASSLPIGTSGSDNEQFF
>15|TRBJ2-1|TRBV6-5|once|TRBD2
TGTGCCAGCAGGGGGACTAGCGGGAGAAATAATGAGCAGTTCTTC
CASRGTSGRNNEQFF
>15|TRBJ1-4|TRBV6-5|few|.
TGTGCCAGCAGCCGCTCGGGGGGGCGGGGTGAAAAACTGTTTTTT
CASSRSGGRGEKLFF
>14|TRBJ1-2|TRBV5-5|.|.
TGTGCCAGCAGCTTGGACGGTCCTGTCTTTGGCTACACCTTC
CASSLDGPVFGYTF
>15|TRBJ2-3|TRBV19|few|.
TGTGCCAGTAGTATACCCGGACAGCCGACGGATACGCAGTATTTT
CASSIPGQPTDTQYF
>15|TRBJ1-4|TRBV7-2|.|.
TGTGCCAGCAGCTTAGGATTCGGTTGGAATGAAAAACTGTTTTTT
CASSLGFGWNEKLFF
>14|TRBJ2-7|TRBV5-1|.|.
TGCGCCAGCAGCGGAGATACACCTACCTACGAGCAGTACTTC
CASSGDTPTYEQYF
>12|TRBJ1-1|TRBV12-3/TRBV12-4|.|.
TGTGCCAGCAGTTACACGAACACTGAAGCTTTCTTT
CASSYTNTEAFF